Each of the 23 T cell receptor beta chains below was sequenced from the same sample in a study of T-cell memory formation after mild COVID-19. TCRdb reprocessed the 5' RACE reads via MiXCR and lists one record per CDR3 protein. The sample contains 110,000 or so distinct CDR3 sequences, 15% to 20% of which appear only once. Input material: PBMCs or a T cell subset sorted from them (not recorded which). The receptors shown here come from a man aged 18 to 29 who had mild COVID-19 (a few samples of this study predate the infection). Cell type and time point are not known.

The CDR3 reads CASRGVEETQYF. In DNA, the CDR3 is TGTGCCAGCAGAGGGGTTGAAGAGACCCAGTACTTC. The rearrangement links TRBV12-3 or TRBV12-4 to TRBJ2-5, with D maybe TRBD1 (5 bases). The V and J ends lost 6 bases and 3 bases respectively, with 8 bases between them. The CDR3 totals 12 residues.

V gene TRBV28 combines with J gene TRBJ2-1; no clear D. The CDR3 runs 15 residues. The V end was cut by 4 bases, the J end by 6 bases, with 16 bases between. Germline assignment: CDR1 MDHEN and CDR2 SYDVKM. CDR3 amino acids: CASSSPPVGVNEQFF. The CDR3 DNA follows: TGTGCCAGCAGTTCGCCCCCGGTTGGCGTCAATGAGCAGTTCTTC.

This sequence joins TRBV9 and TRBJ2-7; D not certain. Per germline, CDR1 SGDLS and CDR2 YYNGEE. This CDR3 has 15 residues. V was trimmed by 0 bases and J by 2 bases, leaving 12 bases between them. The CDR3 loop reads CASSVAGSPPYEQYF. Written as DNA, the CDR3 is TGTGCCAGCAGCGTAGCCGGCAGCCCCCCCTACGAGCAGTACTTC. Full variable domain (outside the CDR3, taken from reference TRBV9 and TRBJ2-7): DSGVTQTPKHLITATGQRVTLRCSPRSGDLSVYWYQQSLDQGLQFLIQYYNGEERAKGNILERFSAQQFPDLHSELNLSSLELGDSALYFCASSVAGSPPYEQYFGPGTRLTVT.

The V and J genes are TRBV10-3 and TRBJ2-3; D tentatively fits TRBD1 or TRBD2 (7 bases each). The germline V gene has CDR1 ENHRY and CDR2 SYGVKD. The CDR3 totals 13 residues. Trimming shortened V by 7 bases and J by 6 bases, and 14 bases separated the two germline ends. Here the CDR3 reads CAITPGGVDTQYF. The CDR3 DNA reads as TGTGCCATCACGCCAGGGGGGGTGGATACGCAGTATTTT.

The V and J genes are TRBV12-3 or TRBV12-4 and TRBJ2-1; 7 bases are shared with TRBD1. CDR3 length: 15 residues. V gave up 6 bases and J gave up 6 bases; unmatched junction bases: 11. The CDR3 is CASSQGAEGANEQFF. The CDR3, as DNA: TGTGCCAGCAGCCAGGGAGCTGAGGGGGCCAATGAGCAGTTCTTC.

The chain employs TRBV5-6 and TRBJ2-3; TRBD1 agrees at 10 bases. Germline CDR1 reads SGHDT; CDR2 reads YYEEEE. CDR3 length: 15 amino acids. After removal of 4 bases from V and 3 bases from J, the junction contained 5 bases not matched to a gene. The CDR3 sequence: CASSKGQGTTDTQYF. The CDR3 nucleotides read TGTGCCAGCAGCAAGGGACAGGGGACGACAGATACGCAGTATTTT. The entire variable domain, with the rest obtained from reference TRBV5-6 and TRBJ2-3, is as follows: DAGVTQSPTHLIKTRGQQVTLRCSPKSGHDTVSWYQQALGQGPQFIFQYYEEEERQRGNFPDRFSGHQFPNYSSELNVNALLLGDSALYLCASSKGQGTTDTQYFGPGTRLTVL.

This clonotype has a handful of counts. The chain has TRBV6-5 and TRBJ1-3, with D perhaps matching TRBD1 (5 bases). The CDR3 runs to 12 residues. Trimming left V 6 bases short and J 9 bases short, with 12 bases between. Germline loops: CDR1 MNHEY, CDR2 SVGAGI. As DNA, the CDR3 is TGTGCCAGCAGCCGATCTGGGGGCACCATATATTTT. This gives the protein CASSRSGGTIYF.

This chain joins TRBV7-3 and TRBJ2-5; maybe TRBD1 (6 bases). The CDR3 totals 15 residues. Germline values: CDR1 SGHTA, CDR2 FQGTGA. V was clipped by 5 bases and J by 0 bases, with 13 bases between them. CDR3 nucleotide sequence: TGTGCCAGCAGCCTCACCCGGGACAACCAAGAGACCCAGTACTTC. Protein sequence: CASSLTRDNQETQYF. The full variable domain, its missing parts supplied by reference TRBV7-3 and TRBJ2-5, is GAGVSQTPSNKVTEKGKYVELRCDPISGHTALYWYRQSLGQGPEFLIYFQGTGAADDSGLPNDRFFAVRPEGSVSTLKIQRTERGDSAVYLCASSLTRDNQETQYFGPGTRLLVL.

Ten or more counts support this clonotype. The CDR3 loop reads CAISPVGGDSEAFF. Written as DNA, the CDR3 is TGTGCCATCAGCCCAGTCGGGGGGGACTCTGAAGCTTTCTTT. The V call is TRBV10-3, the J call TRBJ1-1, with a tentative D call TRBD1 (5 bases). From germline, CDR1 is ENHRY and CDR2 SYGVKD. The CDR3 contains 14 residues. V gave up 6 bases and J gave up 6 bases, with 17 bases separating them.

V and J are TRBV5-1 and TRBJ1-2; no reliable D call. V lost 0 bases and J 2 bases, leaving 8 bases between the germline ends. Germline V gene data show CDR1 as SGHRS and CDR2 as YFSETQ. This CDR3 comprises 14 residues. The CDR3 coding sequence is TGCGCCAGCAGCTTGGAGTCAGTGAACTATGGCTACACCTTC. It is translated as CASSLESVNYGYTF. Based on the CDR3 plus reference TRBV5-1 and TRBJ1-2, the full variable domain is KAGVTQTPRYLIKTRGQQVTLSCSPISGHRSVSWYQQTPGQGLQFLFEYFSETQRNKGNFPGRFSGRQFSNSRSEMNVSTLELGDSALYLCASSLESVNYGYTFGSGTRLTVV.

This clonotype showed up just a few times. J is TRBJ2-6 and V is TRBV4-3; 8 bases are a match to TRBD1. Per the germline V gene, CDR1 is LGHNA and CDR2 is YSLEER. The CDR3 has 17 amino acids. J gave up 0 bases and V 4 bases, and 5 bases lay outside the gene matches. The CDR3 DNA reads as TGCGCCAGCAGCCCTGGGACAGGACTCTCTGGGGCCAACGTCCTGACTTTC. This sequence encodes CASSPGTGLSGANVLTF.

The V and J genes are TRBV4-1 and TRBJ2-3; 7 nucleotides align to TRBD1. CDR3 length: 14 residues. Germline V CDR1 and CDR2: MGHRA, YSYEKL. The V segment lost 4 bases and the J segment 2 bases; nucleotides outside the gene matches: 3. CDR3 nucleotide sequence: TGCGCCAGCAGCCTCGGGACAGCCACAGATACGCAGTATTTT. Protein: CASSLGTATDTQYF.

This clonotype was counted ten times or more. The rearrangement joins TRBV5-1 to TRBJ1-4, with 7 nucleotides matching TRBD1. Trimming cost V 4 bases and J 8 bases; bases outside gene matches: 14. Germline assignment: CDR1 SGHRS and CDR2 YFSETQ. CDR3 size: 16 residues. CDR3 residues: CASSNTIQGSGEKLFF. The CDR3 DNA sequence: TGCGCCAGCAGCAACACGATACAGGGGTCGGGGGAAAAACTGTTTTTT.

This clonotype was counted between two and nine times. The CDR3 sequence is CAISDDRVITYEQYF. CDR3 bases: TGTGCCATCAGTGATGACAGGGTAATCACCTACGAGCAGTACTTC. The rearrangement joins TRBV10-3 to TRBJ2-7; 7 nucleotides line up with TRBD1. The CDR3 is 15 amino acids. The V gene end was trimmed by 3 bases and the J gene end by 2 bases; junction bases not matched to a gene: 7. Germline V gives CDR1 ENHRY, CDR2 SYGVKD.

The DNA of the CDR3 is TGTGCCAGCAGTGCGACGGGGGCCCGAATTGAGCAGTTCTTC. Its protein is CASSATGARIEQFF. The chain has TRBV25-1 and TRBJ2-1, with D tentatively TRBD1 or TRBD2 (6 bases each). Between the trimmed V and J ends, which lost 4 bases and 9 bases, there was a span of 16 bases. This CDR3 has 14 residues. The germline V gene has CDR1 MGHDK and CDR2 SYGVNS.

The gene calls are TRBV4-1 and TRBJ1-4; D not resolved. With 1 base removed from V and 5 bases from J, the gap between germline ends came to 17 bases. The CDR3 is 17 amino acids. In germline, CDR1 is MGHRA, CDR2 YSYEKL. The CDR3 DNA follows: TGCGCCAGCAGCCAAGCGTACCTCCGGGCCAAAAATGAAAAACTGTTTTTT. Translation: CASSQAYLRAKNEKLFF.

V gene TRBV28 combines with J gene TRBJ1-2; D is undetermined. Germline V gene sequence: CDR1 MDHEN, CDR2 SYDVKM. This CDR3 has 12 residues. V dropped 6 bases and J dropped 6 bases, with 11 bases sitting between them. CDR3 protein: CASRGPYDGYTF. The CDR3 bases are TGTGCCAGCAGAGGCCCCTACGATGGCTACACCTTC.

The chain uses TRBV5-1 and TRBJ2-2, with 11 bases identical to TRBD2. The germline V gene encodes CDR1 SGHRS and CDR2 YFSETQ. The CDR3 has 16 residues. With V trimmed by 4 bases and J by 4 bases, 6 bases remained unmatched. The CDR3 bases are TGCGCCAGCAGCGTGGGACTAGCGGAAATCACCGGGGAGCTGTTTTTT. This codes for CASSVGLAEITGELFF.

The rearrangement links TRBV2 to TRBJ1-6; TRBD1 matches 8 bases. Unmatched junction bases numbered 2, after V lost 6 bases and J lost 10 bases. Germline CDR1 and CDR2: SNHLY and FYNNEI. This CDR3 is 12 amino acids long. The DNA of the CDR3 is TGTGCCAGCAGAGGGACAGGATCACCCCTCCACTTT. It specifies CASRGTGSPLHF.

The genes are TRBV7-3 and TRBJ1-1; 8 bases are shared with TRBD1. Germline V gene sequence: CDR1 SGHTA, CDR2 FQGTGA. This CDR3 has 15 residues. V trimming: 4 bases; J trimming: 1 base; junction bases outside the gene matches: 5. For the CDR3, the DNA is TGTGCCAGCAGCTCCCAACAGGGGGAGAACACTGAAGCTTTCTTT. Its translation is CASSSQQGENTEAFF.

The V gene is TRBV5-1, the J gene TRBJ1-5; tentatively, D is TRBD1 (5 bases). This CDR3 contains 14 residues. The V gene lost 0 bases and the J gene lost 3 bases, with 7 bases spanning the gap. Germline CDR1 is SGHRS and CDR2 is YFSETQ. The CDR3 protein is CASSLGQPNQPQHF. In nucleotides, the CDR3 is TGCGCCAGCAGCTTGGGACAGCCCAATCAGCCCCAGCATTTT.

This clonotype was recorded a few times. V and J are TRBV5-1 and TRBJ2-3; D gene uncertain. The V gene's germline CDR1 is SGHRS and CDR2 YFSETQ. This CDR3 comprises 14 residues. Trimming took 1 base from V and 0 from J, leaving 6 bases between them. DNA of the CDR3: TGCGCCAGCAGCTTGATTACTAGCACAGATACGCAGTATTTT. Translated, it gives CASSLITSTDTQYF.

The chain employs TRBV7-2 and TRBJ2-5; D call uncertain. The germline V and J ends were trimmed by 5 bases and 5 bases, with 15 bases remaining between them. CDR1 SGHTA and CDR2 FQGNSA come from the germline V gene. The length of the CDR3 is 14 residues. The CDR3, as DNA: TGTGCCAGCAGCCGACCGGGCGCGCGGGAGACCCAGTACTTC. Protein product: CASSRPGARETQYF.